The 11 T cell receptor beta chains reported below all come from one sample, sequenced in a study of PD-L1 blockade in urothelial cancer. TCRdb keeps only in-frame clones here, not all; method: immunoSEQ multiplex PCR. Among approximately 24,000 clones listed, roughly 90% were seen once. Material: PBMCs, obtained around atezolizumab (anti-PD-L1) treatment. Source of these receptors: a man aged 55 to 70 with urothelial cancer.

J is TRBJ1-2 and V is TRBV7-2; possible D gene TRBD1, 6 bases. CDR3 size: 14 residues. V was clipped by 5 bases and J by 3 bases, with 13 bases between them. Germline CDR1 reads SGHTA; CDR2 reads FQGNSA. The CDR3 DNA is TGTGCCAGCAGCCCCGTTACAGGGCACTATGGCTACACCTTC. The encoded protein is CASSPVTGHYGYTF. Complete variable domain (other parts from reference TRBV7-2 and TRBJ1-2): GAGVSQSPSNKVTEKGKDVELRCDPISGHTALYWYRQSLGQGLEFLIYFQGNSAPDKSGLPSDRFSAERTGGSVSTLTIQRTQQEDSAVYLCASSPVTGHYGYTFGSGTRLTVV.

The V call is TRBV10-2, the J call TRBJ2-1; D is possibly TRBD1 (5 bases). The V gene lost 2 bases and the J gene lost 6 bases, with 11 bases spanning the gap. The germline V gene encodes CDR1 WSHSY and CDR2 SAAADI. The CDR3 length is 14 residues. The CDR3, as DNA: TGCGCCAGCAGTGAGGGCAGGGTATCCAATGAGCAGTTCTTC. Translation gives CASSEGRVSNEQFF.

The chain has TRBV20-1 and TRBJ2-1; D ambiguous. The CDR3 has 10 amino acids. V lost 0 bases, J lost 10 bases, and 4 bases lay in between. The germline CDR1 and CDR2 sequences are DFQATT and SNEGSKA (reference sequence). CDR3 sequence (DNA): TGCAGTGCTAGAGATGAGGAGCAGTTCTTC. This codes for CSARDEEQFF.

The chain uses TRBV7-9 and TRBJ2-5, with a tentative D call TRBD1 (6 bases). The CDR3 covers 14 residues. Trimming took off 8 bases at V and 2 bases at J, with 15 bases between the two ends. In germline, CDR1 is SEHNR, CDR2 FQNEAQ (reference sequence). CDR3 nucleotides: TGTGCCAGCCACCGGACAGTATCACAAGAGACCCAGTACTTC. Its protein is CASHRTVSQETQYF.

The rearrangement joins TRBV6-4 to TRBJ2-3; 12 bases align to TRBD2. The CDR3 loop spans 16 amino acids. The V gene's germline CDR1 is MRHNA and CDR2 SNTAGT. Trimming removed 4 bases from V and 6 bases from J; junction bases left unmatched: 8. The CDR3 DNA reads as TGTGCCAGCAGTGTCCTAGCGGGGGGGACCCCGGATACGCAGTATTTT. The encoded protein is CASSVLAGGTPDTQYF.

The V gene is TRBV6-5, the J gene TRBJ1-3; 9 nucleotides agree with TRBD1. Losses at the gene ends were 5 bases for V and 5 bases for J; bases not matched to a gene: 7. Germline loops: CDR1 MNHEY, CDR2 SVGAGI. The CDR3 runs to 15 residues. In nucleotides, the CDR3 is TGTGCCAGCAGTATGACAGGGGGAAAAAGAAACACCATATATTTT. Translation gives CASSMTGGKRNTIYF.

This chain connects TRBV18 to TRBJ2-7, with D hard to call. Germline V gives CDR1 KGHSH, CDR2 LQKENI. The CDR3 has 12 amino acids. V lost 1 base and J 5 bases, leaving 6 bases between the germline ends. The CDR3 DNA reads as TGTGCCAGCTCACCACTCCGGGACGAGCAGTACTTC. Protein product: CASSPLRDEQYF.

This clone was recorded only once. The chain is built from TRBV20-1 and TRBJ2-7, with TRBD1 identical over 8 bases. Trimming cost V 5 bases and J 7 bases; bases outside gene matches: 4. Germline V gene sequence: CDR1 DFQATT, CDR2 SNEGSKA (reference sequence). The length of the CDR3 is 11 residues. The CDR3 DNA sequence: TGCAGTGCTGTAGGACAGGGAGAGCAGTACTTC. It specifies CSAVGQGEQYF.

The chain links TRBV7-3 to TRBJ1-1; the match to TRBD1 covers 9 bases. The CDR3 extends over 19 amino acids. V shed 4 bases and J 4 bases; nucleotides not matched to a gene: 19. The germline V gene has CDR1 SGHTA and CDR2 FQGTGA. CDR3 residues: CASSSLRPGTGFGGTEAFF. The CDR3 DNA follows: TGTGCCAGCAGCTCTCTTCGTCCCGGGACAGGGTTTGGCGGCACTGAAGCTTTCTTT.

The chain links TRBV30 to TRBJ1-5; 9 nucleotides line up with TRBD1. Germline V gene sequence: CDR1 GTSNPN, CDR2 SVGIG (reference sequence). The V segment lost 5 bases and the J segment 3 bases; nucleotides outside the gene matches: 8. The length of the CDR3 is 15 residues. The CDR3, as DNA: TGTGCCTGGGGGACAGGGACATTTGTCAATCAGCCCCAGCATTTT. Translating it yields CAWGTGTFVNQPQHF.

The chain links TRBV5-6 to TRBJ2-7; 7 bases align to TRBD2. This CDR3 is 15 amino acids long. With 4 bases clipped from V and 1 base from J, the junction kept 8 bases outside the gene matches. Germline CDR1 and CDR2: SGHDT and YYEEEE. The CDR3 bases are TGTGCCAGCAGCCCCAATAGCGGGCAATCCTACGAGCAGTACTTC. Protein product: CASSPNSGQSYEQYF.